This TCR beta chain is from a study of shared clonotypes between healthy human individuals (dated by TCRdb to 2020 to 2021). Regarding the complete study: The cohort comprised a couple of women and a few men aged 18 to 49 years. Per donor, leukapheresis produced somewhere between about 0.9 and 10 billion PBMCs. The study deeply sequenced blood TCR repertoires of about 5 healthy adults to estimate repertoire size and the extent of clonotype sharing between individuals. Different laboratories and diverse techniques were used to prepare libraries and sequence TCR repertoires, to increase sequencing depth and limit assay-specific biases. For each donor, three plates each were used for CD4 naive and CD4 memory, two plates were used for CD8 naive, and one plate was used for CD8 memory.

The donors were healthy, HIV-negative adults with no recently reported acute infections or vaccinations. Every donor was a Caucasian adult residing in Nashville, Tennessee, USA. CD4+ T cells were enriched through magnetic negative selection, after which naive cells were positively selected on CD45RA and the remaining negative fraction served as the memory subset. After blood collection by leukapheresis, PBMCs were isolated using Ficoll-Histopaque density gradient centrifugation and then cryopreserved in the vapor phase of liquid nitrogen. Purity and quantity of every magnetically sorted T cell population were checked by analytical flow cytometry. Each sorted fraction had its genomic DNA isolated and then quantified by UV absorbance on a Nanodrop 2000c. TCR CDR3 regions were amplified from genomic DNA by multiplex PCR using the deep immunoSEQ assay. Extracted genomic DNA from each cell subset was spread evenly across all wells of several immunoSEQ 96-well plates, with each plate serving as a replicate. For sorted subsets, about 200 ng genomic DNA, equal to 30,000 to 35,000 T cell genomes, was loaded into each replicate PCR. Purified libraries were measured with a Qubit 3.0 fluorometer, size-checked on a Bioanalyzer 2100, and measured again with the KAPA Library Quantification kit. Every immunoSEQ 96-well plate was sequenced on a dedicated single-read 150-cycle Illumina NextSeq 550 flow cell. The authors' pipeline ran thus. Because the immunoSEQ output held only junctional sequences and lacked quality scores, the filtering could not match the filtering applied to full-length reads. Sequences were annotated with PyIR, a Python wrapper for IgBLAST v1.9, and V/J genes and CDR3 were assigned using IMGT germline references. Reads were removed for weak V/J assignments (E-value above 1e-6), missing CDR3, stop codons, out-of-frame junctions, or ambiguous translated residues. V3J clonotypes were defined as sequences sharing an identical inferred V gene, J gene, and CDR3 amino acid sequence. Percentage overlap between repertoires was calculated by dividing the number of shared unique clonotypes by the size of the smaller repertoire. RTK rarefaction, the Chao1 estimator, and Recon v2.1 estimates of unobserved clonotypes were used to assess repertoire richness. OLGA was used to compute generation probabilities for all TCRbeta clonotypes that the gDNA method yielded from a handful of donors. Drawn from immuneACCESS, this table holds only the in-frame rearrangements with V and J called that TCRdb kept. Clones are partly lost; checked studies trace under half to an unresolved V gene and leave the rest unexplained. The V and J calls and clone size come from that table; D and trimming were worked out from the DNA. This sample holds about 1 million clones; about 70% were observed only once. The ten largest account for around 1.5% of the sample.

There are 15 amino acids in the CDR3, from cysteine to phenylalanine inclusive. This entry keeps only the CDR3 DNA: 45 bases, framed from base 1. The V end loses 2 bases and the J end loses 0 bases, and a stretch of 11 bases separates them. CDR1 SGHVS and CDR2 FNYEAQ were looked up in the germline V gene. Overall study outcomes, separate from this receptor: Around 5% of naive CD4, 3% to 3.5% of naive CD8, 2.3% of memory CD4, and 0.4% of memory CD8 clonotypes were shared across several donors. Pairwise subsampling indicated that sequencing depth was expected to affect the degree of clonotype sharing among donors. Sampling was restricted to blood, and TCR repertoires in tissues likely differ from the TCR repertoires found in blood. Incomplete sequencing was indicated by rarefaction of sorted-subset datasets, despite the large sequencing depth. Compared with non-shared clonotypes, clonotypes shared by all four sorted-subset donors had higher generation probabilities. Naive subsets generally had larger estimated clonotype richness than memory subsets. The small number of donors limited the genetic and exposure-history diversity represented.

As regards this clone: No antigen is known for it. One base away there is no much larger clone; base qualities are not given.

Sequencing used memory CD4+ T cells sorted from blood. The cell subset or site label for this specimen denotes: CD45RA-negative fraction. This TCR was recovered from a man aged 18 to 30 in good health. The chain uses TRBV7-6 and TRBJ2-7; confidence is insufficient to name the D gene. The CDR3 sequence is CASSLTTDNSYEQYF. The DNA sequence reads TGTGCCAGCAGCTTAACGACGGATAACTCCTACGAGCAGTACTTC.